Sequencing of this TCR beta chain was carried out in a study of T cell repertoires in ileal Crohn's disease. Study-level points and caveats: Clonality above 26.8% at surgery always came with endoscopic recurrence.

Germline V gene sequence: CDR1 LNHDA, CDR2 SQIVND (reference sequence). Trimming removed 4 bases at V and 6 bases at J, with 13 bases between. This CDR3 comprises 13 residues. Generated by immunoSEQ multiplex PCR, the TCRdb table keeps only in-frame clones and is missing some. The table includes approximately 4,000 clones, more than 75% detected once. To note about this clone: Its antigen is undetermined.

The sequence was obtained from an adult with Crohn's disease. The chain uses TRBV19 and TRBJ2-7; tentatively, D is TRBD1 (6 bases). The sequenced sample was ileal tissue. The DNA for the CDR3 is TGTGCCAGTAGTACGGACAGCTGGGCCGAGCAGTACTTC. Translation: CASSTDSWAEQYF.